The rows below give T cell receptor beta chains drawn from one sample of a study of T cells in Graves' hyperthyroidism and ophthalmopathy. TCRdb re-analysed the multiplex PCR reads in MiXCR, keeping a single row per CDR3 protein. The sample carries a few hundred thousand distinct CDR3 sequences, approximately 16% recorded once. The sequencing sample was made of blood. These TCRs come from a woman in her forties with Graves' ophthalmopathy. The CDR3 runs from the conserved cysteine through the conserved F or W. D genes are given only for firm matches. For some rows the clone size is stated as once, few or many, or as a class when expanded; others skip it.

j_call	v_call	cdr3_length	d_call	clone_size	cdr3_nt	cdr3_aa
TRBJ1-5	TRBV12-3/TRBV12-4	15	-	-	TGTGCCAGCACGCGCGGGGGTACCCTCAATCAGCCCCAGCATTTT	CASTRGGTLNQPQHF
TRBJ2-7	TRBV20-1	13	-	many	TGCAGTGCGGTAGGGCGGTCGGGCTACGAGCAGTACTTC	CSAVGRSGYEQYF
TRBJ1-1	TRBV5-1	16	-	few	TGCGCCAGCTGCTACAGCTTAATCGGGGAGAACACTGAAGCTTTCTTT	CASCYSLIGENTEAFF
TRBJ1-2	TRBV6-1	14	-	-	TGTGCCAGCAGTGAAGCACTACGGGCCAGGGGCTACACCTTC	CASSEALRARGYTF
TRBJ2-7	TRBV6-1	15	TRBD1	many	TGTGCCAGCAGCCCCCAGGGGGCAAGCTCTCGCGAGCAGTACTTC	CASSPQGASSREQYF
TRBJ1-3	TRBV2	14	-	-	TGTGCCAGCATACCCGCAGCATGGGGAAACACCATATATTTT	CASIPAAWGNTIYF
TRBJ2-3	TRBV9	14	-	-	TGTGCCAGCAGCGTAGATAAGGGGGCAGATACGCAGTATTTT	CASSVDKGADTQYF
TRBJ2-3	TRBV10-2	15	TRBD2	few	TGCGCCAGCAGTGATGGGACTAGCTTCTCAGATACGCAGTATTTT	CASSDGTSFSDTQYF
TRBJ1-5	TRBV2	14	-	many	TGTGCCAGCAGTGTTCACAGACTCAATCAGCCCCAGCATTTT	CASSVHRLNQPQHF
TRBJ2-1	TRBV20-1	16	TRBD2	few	TGCAGTGCTAGACCCATGGGCGGGAGCTCCTACAATGAGCAGTTCTTC	CSARPMGGSSYNEQFF
TRBJ1-1	TRBV5-4	17	-	-	TGTGCCAGCAGAATAGGGGGACGCGAGGAAGGGTTCACTGAAGCTTTCTTT	CASRIGGREEGFTEAFF
TRBJ1-1	TRBV20-1	14	TRBD1	-	TGCAGTGCTCCAGAGACAGGGGGCTGGACTGAAGCTTTCTTT	CSAPETGGWTEAFF
TRBJ1-6	TRBV2	15	-	-	TGTGCCAGCAGTGGGGCCCAGATGAATAATTCACCCCTCCACTTT	CASSGAQMNNSPLHF
TRBJ1-1	TRBV5-8	13	-	-	TGTGCCAGCAGCTTGGGGGAGCACTCTGAAGCTTTCTTT	CASSLGEHSEAFF
TRBJ2-5	TRBV30	15	TRBD2	many	TGTGCCTGGAGTGTGTTTAGCGGGGTTAAAGAGACCCAGTACTTC	CAWSVFSGVKETQYF
TRBJ2-1	TRBV20-1	12	-	-	TGCAGTGCTAGAGATGGGGGGATTGAGCAGTTCTTC	CSARDGGIEQFF
TRBJ2-3	TRBV19	14	-	many	TGTGCCAGTAGACGGGGCGCCCGGTGGGATACGCAGTATTTT	CASRRGARWDTQYF
TRBJ2-1	TRBV19	17	TRBD2	-	TGTGCCAGTAGCCCGGCTAGCGGGAGTCGGTCCTACAATGAGCAGTTCTTC	CASSPASGSRSYNEQFF
TRBJ2-5	TRBV29-1	17	-	-	TGCAGCGCATGTATCATCGGACTCGGCGGGTACCAAGAGACCCAGTACTTC	CSACIIGLGGYQETQYF
TRBJ1-5	TRBV5-5	17	-	-	TGTGCCAGCAGCGGGGACGGCTCCAACAAGGGCAATCAGCCCCAGCATTTT	CASSGDGSNKGNQPQHF
TRBJ1-6	TRBV12-3/TRBV12-4	15	-	few	TGTGCCAGCAGTTATAGAAGCTCCTATAATTCACCCCTCCACTTT	CASSYRSSYNSPLHF
TRBJ2-1	TRBV5-1	13	TRBD2	many	TGCGCCAGTATAGCGGGAGGGCGGGGTGAGCAGTTCTTC	CASIAGGRGEQFF
TRBJ2-1	TRBV6-1	13	-	many	TGTGCCAGCGAACGTCTAGCGTTTAATGAGCAGTTCTTC	CASERLAFNEQFF
TRBJ2-2	TRBV2	14	-	-	TGTGCCAGCAGTGTAGCACGGAGCACCGGGGAGCTGTTTTTT	CASSVARSTGELFF
TRBJ1-4	TRBV5-1	14	-	many	TGCGCCAGCAGCCCTGGAGGCCTACCTGAGCAACTGTTTTTT	CASSPGGLPEQLFF
TRBJ1-3	TRBV18	14	-	-	TGTGCCAGCTCACCCCAAGGTCAAGGAAACACCATATATTTT	CASSPQGQGNTIYF
TRBJ2-7	TRBV20-1	13	-	many	TGCAGTGCTAGCGGGGACTCCTACTACGAGCAGTACTTC	CSASGDSYYEQYF
TRBJ2-3	TRBV2	16	-	many	TGTGCCAGCGGGACCCAGGGCAGGCTGGGCCCAGATACGCAGTATTTT	CASGTQGRLGPDTQYF
TRBJ2-7	TRBV5-6	14	-	many	TGTGCCAGCAGCTGGCTAGCGCCCGCTGAGGAGCAGTACTTC	CASSWLAPAEEQYF
TRBJ2-5	TRBV6-6	14	-	few	TGTGCCAGCAGTTACTCGATCCGGGGAGAGACCCAGTACTTC	CASSYSIRGETQYF
TRBJ2-1	TRBV11-2	18	TRBD2	-	TGTGCCAGCAGCTTAGCGGGGGGAACCGGGATCTCACGAAATGAGCAGTTCTTC	CASSLAGGTGISRNEQFF
TRBJ1-5	TRBV28	16	TRBD1	-	TGTGCCAGCAGTAGACCCAGACAGGGGGGCAATCAGCCCCAGCATTTT	CASSRPRQGGNQPQHF
TRBJ2-1	TRBV12-3/TRBV12-4	14	TRBD1	few	TGTGCCAGCAGCCTGACAGGGATAGACAATGAGCAGTTCTTC	CASSLTGIDNEQFF
TRBJ2-1	TRBV4-1	17	-	-	TGCGCCAGCAGCCTCGCTGGTGGCTACCGAACCTACAATGAGCAGTTCTTC	CASSLAGGYRTYNEQFF
TRBJ2-7	TRBV9	14	-	-	TGTGCCAGCAGCGTGTGGGAAGGGGCCCACGAGCAGTACTTC	CASSVWEGAHEQYF
TRBJ2-2	TRBV7-8	16	-	few	TGTGCCAGCAGCTATTCCGGGACATCGAACACCGGGGAGCTGTTTTTT	CASSYSGTSNTGELFF
TRBJ2-2	TRBV20-1	18	TRBD2	-	TGCAGTGCTAGAGACCGACTAGCGGGGGGGCTCGCCACCGGGGAGCTGTTTTTT	CSARDRLAGGLATGELFF
TRBJ2-2	TRBV28	19	-	few	TGTGCCAGCAGTTTGGGCCCAACAGTCTTTAGCGAGTACACCGGGGAGCTGTTTTTT	CASSLGPTVFSEYTGELFF
TRBJ2-4	TRBV28	16	TRBD2	-	TGTGCCAGCAGTGCAAGCGGGAGGGCCGGCAAAAACATTCAGTACTTC	CASSASGRAGKNIQYF
TRBJ2-4	TRBV5-1	17	TRBD1	many	TGCGCCAGCAGCTCTCGCCCGGACAGGGGTCCGGGAAACATTCAGTACTTC	CASSSRPDRGPGNIQYF
TRBJ2-7	TRBV2	13	-	many	TGTGCCAGCAGTGAAGCCCCCTACTACGAGCAGTACTTC	CASSEAPYYEQYF
TRBJ1-1	TRBV20-1	15	-	many	TGCAGTGCTCGCTCCGGCCGACACGCGAACACTGAAGCTTTCTTT	CSARSGRHANTEAFF
TRBJ2-1	TRBV12-5	14	TRBD2	many	TGTGCTAGTGGGGATGGCGGGAGCTTCAATGAGCAGTTCTTC	CASGDGGSFNEQFF
TRBJ2-7	TRBV7-9	15	-	few	TGTGCCAGCAGCTCATTTCAGGGGAATCTCTACGAGCAGTACTTC	CASSSFQGNLYEQYF
TRBJ2-1	TRBV2	13	-	many	TGTGCCAGCAGTGCGGGACAAAGAAATGAGCAGTTCTTC	CASSAGQRNEQFF
TRBJ1-2	TRBV15	14	TRBD1	-	TGTGCCACCAGCAGGGAGGGACAGTGGGGTGGCTACACCTTC	CATSREGQWGGYTF
TRBJ2-1	TRBV24-1	13	-	many	TGTGCCACCAGTGATACAGGGTACAATGAGCAGTTCTTC	CATSDTGYNEQFF
TRBJ1-1	TRBV16	12	-	few	TGTGCCAGCAGCCAATTCCCGACTGAAGCTTTCTTT	CASSQFPTEAFF
TRBJ2-1	TRBV29-1	15	TRBD2	-	TGCAGCACAACCCTCGGGACTAGCGGGGGGAGAGAGCAGTTCTTC	CSTTLGTSGGREQFF
TRBJ1-2	TRBV6-1	16	-	many	TGTGCCAGCAGTGCATCCCCCAGGACCTCCCTCTATGGCTACACCTTC	CASSASPRTSLYGYTF
TRBJ2-3	TRBV6-1	19	TRBD1	-	TGTGCCAGCAGTGAACGGACAGGGGGTATCCGGGGGGTAACAGATACGCCGTATTTT	CASSERTGGIRGVTDTPYF
TRBJ1-1	TRBV5-1	16	-	many	TGCGCCAGCAGCGCCCCGACAGGTGCAGCGGACACTGAAGCTTTCTTT	CASSAPTGAADTEAFF
TRBJ2-2	TRBV20-1	16	-	-	TGCAGTGCTAGAGATCAAGGAGCTGGCCCCGCCGGGGAGCTGTTTTTT	CSARDQGAGPAGELFF
TRBJ1-4	TRBV2	12	-	few	TGTGCCAGCAGGGAGGACAGTGAAAAACTGTTTTTT	CASREDSEKLFF
TRBJ2-2	TRBV2	15	-	few	TGTGCCAGCAAAACGGGGACCGCGAACACCGGGGAGCTGTTTTTT	CASKTGTANTGELFF